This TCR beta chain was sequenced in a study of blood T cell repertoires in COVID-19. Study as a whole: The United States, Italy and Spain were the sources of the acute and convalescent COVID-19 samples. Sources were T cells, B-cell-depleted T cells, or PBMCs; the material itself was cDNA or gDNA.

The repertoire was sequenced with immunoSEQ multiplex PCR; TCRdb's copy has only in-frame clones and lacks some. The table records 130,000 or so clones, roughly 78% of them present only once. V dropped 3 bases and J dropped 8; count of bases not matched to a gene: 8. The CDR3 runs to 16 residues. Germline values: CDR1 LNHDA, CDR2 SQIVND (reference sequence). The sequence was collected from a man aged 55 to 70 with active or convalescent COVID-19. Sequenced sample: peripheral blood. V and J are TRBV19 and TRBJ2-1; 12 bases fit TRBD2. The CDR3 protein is CASSMVQTSGRYEQFF. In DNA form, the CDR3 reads TGTGCCAGTAGTATGGTTCAGACTAGCGGGAGATATGAGCAGTTCTTC.